The 31 T cell receptor beta chains below were found in one sample sequenced in a study of cytomegalovirus exposure and HLA in healthy donors. The PCR employed 60 Vbeta primers together with 13 Jbeta primers. This table comes from immunoSEQ multiplex PCR, and its TCRdb copy is limited to in-frame clones, with some not included. The table records under 200,000 clones, 10% to 15% of them present only once. The sequenced material came from PBMCs. The origin of the receptors is a man aged 50-60 years in good health and CMV-seropositive.

This clone was detected only a few times. The chain carries TRBV5-1 and TRBJ1-5, with D perhaps TRBD1 (5 bases). The CDR3 extends over 14 amino acids. Trimming stripped 3 bases from V and 2 bases from J, with 9 bases between. CDR1 is SGHRS and CDR2 is YFSETQ in the germline V gene. The CDR3 loop is CASSSGLGNQPQHF. The CDR3 nucleotides read TGCGCCAGCAGCTCAGGGCTGGGCAATCAGCCCCAGCATTTT.

This clone showed up just a few times. The sample carries other DNA sequences with the same CDR3. V gene TRBV5-1 combines with J gene TRBJ1-1; 8 nucleotides match TRBD1. Germline assignment: CDR1 SGHRS and CDR2 YFSETQ. The CDR3 totals 15 residues. V lost 0 bases and J lost 5; bases outside the gene matches: 6. This CDR3 reads CASSLGQGALTEAFF. Here the CDR3 DNA reads TGCGCCAGCAGCTTGGGTCAGGGGGCGCTTACTGAAGCTTTCTTT.

The chain has TRBV28 and TRBJ1-2; 9 bases agree with TRBD1. CDR1 is MDHEN, CDR2 SYDVKM, per germline. Trimming removed 8 bases from V and 2 bases from J; junction bases left unmatched: 6. CDR3 length: 14 amino acids. DNA of the CDR3: TGTGCCAGCCGCCAACAGGGGGCGAACTATGGCTACACCTTC. Translation: CASRQQGANYGYTF.

The CDR3 protein is CASSAGQNSYEQYF. The CDR3 coding sequence is TGTGCCAGCAGTGCAGGACAGAATTCCTACGAGCAGTACTTC. The chain links TRBV6-1 to TRBJ2-7; the D gene is possibly TRBD1 (6 bases). Germline V lookup: CDR1 MNHNS, CDR2 SASEGT. Trimming removed 4 bases at V and 1 base at J, with 11 bases between. This CDR3 is built from 14 residues.

This clone was detected a few times. The chain is built from TRBV13 and TRBJ2-7, with 11 bases lining up with TRBD2. Trimming at V came to 2 bases and at J to 5 bases, leaving 5 bases not matched to a gene. Germline loops: CDR1 PRHDT, CDR2 FYEKMQ (reference sequence). The CDR3 sequence is 15 residues long. CDR3 protein: CASSLLAGGNNEQYF. The CDR3 DNA reads as TGTGCCAGCAGCTTACTAGCGGGGGGAAACAACGAGCAGTACTTC.

The chain has TRBV7-2 and TRBJ1-1, with TRBD1 identical over 7 bases. Looked up from germline, CDR1 is SGHTA and CDR2 is FQGNSA. J lost 1 base, V lost 4 bases, and 3 bases had no gene match. The length of the CDR3 is 14 residues. CDR3 in DNA: TGTGCCAGCAGCTGGGACAGCAAGAACACTGAAGCTTTCTTT. This gives the protein CASSWDSKNTEAFF. Together with reference TRBV7-2 and TRBJ1-1, the CDR3 gives the full variable domain: GAGVSQSPSNKVTEKGKDVELRCDPISGHTALYWYRQSLGQGLEFLIYFQGNSAPDKSGLPSDRFSAERTGGSVSTLTIQRTQQEDSAVYLCASSWDSKNTEAFFGQGTRLTVV.

The rearrangement uses TRBV10-3 and TRBJ2-7; 9 bases match TRBD2. CDR1 and CDR2 from the germline V gene are ENHRY and SYGVKD. This CDR3 is built from 16 residues. J lost 4 bases, V lost 3 bases, and 10 bases had no gene match. The CDR3 spells CAISERLAGYFYEQYF. CDR3 nucleotides: TGTGCCATCAGTGAAAGGCTAGCGGGGTATTTTTACGAGCAGTACTTC.

Only a few counts were recorded for this clone. The chain uses TRBV4-3 and TRBJ1-4; D is unresolved. V lost 1 base to trimming and J lost 8 bases, with 11 bases between them. This CDR3 region has 14 residues. Germline CDR1 is LGHNA and CDR2 is YSLEER. In DNA form, the CDR3 reads TGCGCCAGCAGCCAAGGCGGGAGGCGAGAAAAACTGTTTTTT. Translation gives CASSQGGRREKLFF.

J is TRBJ1-2 and V is TRBV28; D gene ambiguous. The germline V gene encodes CDR1 MDHEN and CDR2 SYDVKM. The CDR3 is 13 residues long. The V and J ends lost 5 bases and 0 bases respectively, with 7 bases between them. CDR3 DNA: TGTGCCAGCAGTCTTACATCTAACTATGGCTACACCTTC. Residues: CASSLTSNYGYTF.

The chain links TRBV6-5 to TRBJ1-6, with D uncertain. The CDR3 is 13 amino acids. Germline lookup yields CDR1 MNHEY and CDR2 SVGAGI. Trimming removed 6 bases from V and 10 bases from J, with 13 bases in between. The CDR3 protein is CASRGHQLSPLHF. CDR3 in DNA: TGTGCCAGCAGGGGCCATCAGCTATCACCCCTCCACTTT.

The chain uses TRBV7-3 and TRBJ2-3, with TRBD2 matching over 9 bases. This CDR3 is built from 14 residues. Losses at the gene ends were 6 bases for V and 2 bases for J; bases not matched to a gene: 3. Germline lookup yields CDR1 SGHTA and CDR2 FQGTGA. The DNA of the CDR3 is TGTGCCAGCAGTCAGCGGGGGGACACAGATACGCAGTATTTT. It encodes CASSQRGDTDTQYF.

The gene calls are TRBV18 and TRBJ2-3; 13 positions agree with TRBD2. Germline V gene lookup returns CDR1 KGHSH and CDR2 LQKENI. CDR3 length: 17 residues. V gave up 3 bases and J gave up 4 bases; unmatched junction bases: 7. The chain's CDR3 is CASSPRTSGGWADTQYF. The DNA of the CDR3 is TGTGCCAGCTCACCCAGGACTAGCGGGGGCTGGGCAGATACGCAGTATTTT.

The genes are TRBV6-5 and TRBJ2-5; D remains unclear. V lost 2 bases and J 5 bases, leaving 6 bases between the germline ends. Germline values: CDR1 MNHEY, CDR2 SVGAGI. The CDR3 is 12 amino acids. The CDR3 is CASSYPGETQYF. CDR3 coding DNA: TGTGCCAGCAGTTACCCCGGTGAGACCCAGTACTTC.

The chain combines TRBV7-9 with TRBJ2-7; D is ambiguous. In germline, CDR1 is SEHNR, CDR2 FQNEAQ (reference sequence). The CDR3 totals 14 residues. The V and J ends lost 5 bases and 0 bases respectively, with 11 bases between them. CDR3 DNA: TGTGCCAGCAGCCTCACCGGGTTCTCCTACGAGCAGTACTTC. Encoded protein: CASSLTGFSYEQYF.

There are a few counts of this clone. This sequence joins TRBV4-1 and TRBJ2-1, with 8 bases lining up with TRBD2. V shed 3 bases, J shed 1 base, and the junction held 5 bases outside the gene matches. Germline CDR1 reads MGHRA; CDR2 reads YSYEKL. The CDR3 covers 16 residues. This chain's CDR3 is CASSHLLAASYNEQFF. The CDR3 DNA reads TGCGCCAGCAGCCACTTACTAGCGGCATCCTACAATGAGCAGTTCTTC.

In its sample, this clone was seen a few times. Other nucleotide sequences in the sample specify the same CDR3. V gene TRBV14 combines with J gene TRBJ2-7; D might be TRBD2 (5 bases). Looked up from germline, CDR1 is SGHDN and CDR2 is FVKESK. This CDR3 contains 14 residues. With 2 bases removed from V and 3 bases from J, the gap between germline ends came to 11 bases. In nucleotides, the CDR3 is TGTGCCAGCAGCCAACTGGGCGGGCACTACGAGCAGTACTTC. Translating gives CASSQLGGHYEQYF.

This clone was counted only a few times. The chain employs TRBV18 and TRBJ2-7; no clear D. The CDR3 has 13 residues. Trimming removed 1 base from V and 4 bases from J, with 8 bases in between. CDR1 is KGHSH and CDR2 is LQKENI in the germline V gene. In nucleotides, the CDR3 is TGTGCCAGCTCACCACGGCCCAGTTACGAGCAGTACTTC. Its translation is CASSPRPSYEQYF.

In the case of this clone: The final CDR3 position lacks the conserved phenylalanine or tryptophan, pointing to a likely read error. The chain has TRBV30 and TRBJ1-1, with no clear D. This CDR3 contains 13 residues. CDR1 and CDR2 (germline): GTSNPN, SVGIG (reference sequence). The CDR3 nucleotides are TGTGCCTGGAGGCGGGTGATGAAAACTGAAGCTTTCTTG. Translating gives CAWRRVMKTEAFL.

The V and J genes are TRBV18 and TRBJ2-7; D gene ambiguous. The CDR3 length is 13 residues. The V and J ends lost 6 bases and 7 bases respectively, with 16 bases between them. In germline, CDR1 is KGHSH, CDR2 LQKENI. CDR3 nucleotide sequence: TGTGCCAGCTCGCGCGGAACCGCACGGGAGCAGTACGTC. Its translation is CASSRGTAREQYV.

This clone was picked up many times. CDR3 nucleotides: TGCGCCAGCAGCTTGGACAGTAGGACAGATACGCAGTATTTT. It codes for CASSLDSRTDTQYF. The rearrangement uses TRBV5-1 and TRBJ2-3; D remains ambiguous. The CDR3 consists of 14 residues. V gave up 0 bases and J gave up 3 bases, with 8 bases separating them. Germline assignment: CDR1 SGHRS and CDR2 YFSETQ.

V usage is TRBV18 and J usage is TRBJ1-1; D remains unclear. CDR3 size: 15 residues. CDR1 is KGHSH, CDR2 LQKENI, per germline. V was cut by 0 bases and J by 10 bases, with 18 bases left in between. CDR3 coding DNA: TGTGCCAGCTCACCACCCGGGGAATTAGCGTTCGGAGCTTTCTTT. Protein sequence: CASSPPGELAFGAFF.

The chain couples TRBV7-2 to TRBJ2-1; D unresolved. Trimming took off 0 bases at V and 9 bases at J, with 12 bases between the two ends. This CDR3 comprises 14 residues. Germline V lookup: CDR1 SGHTA, CDR2 FQGNSA. The chain's CDR3 is CASSLAFLEGEQFF. The DNA of the CDR3 is TGTGCCAGCAGCTTAGCCTTCCTAGAAGGTGAGCAGTTCTTC.

V usage is TRBV6-1 and J usage is TRBJ2-3, with a possible D match to TRBD1 (5 bases). Germline V gene sequence: CDR1 MNHNS, CDR2 SASEGT. The V end lost 8 bases, the J end lost 0 bases, and 15 bases lay between the germline ends. This CDR3 has 15 amino acids. This CDR3 is CASVDRQFSTDTQYF. CDR3 sequence (DNA): TGTGCCAGCGTCGACAGACAATTTAGCACAGATACGCAGTATTTT.

The gene calls are TRBV14 and TRBJ2-2; 9 nucleotides align to TRBD1. CDR1 is SGHDN and CDR2 is FVKESK in the germline V gene. The CDR3 contains 16 residues. Trimming cost V 4 bases and J 6 bases; bases outside gene matches: 9. DNA of the CDR3: TGTGCCAGCAGCCCCCCGGGACAGGGATTAGCCGGGGAGCTGTTTTTT. Its translation is CASSPPGQGLAGELFF.

The CDR3 here is CASSPLDRGRTGNTIYF. CDR3 DNA sequence: TGTGCCAGCTCACCACTTGACAGGGGGCGTACAGGAAACACCATATATTTT. The chain joins TRBV18 to TRBJ1-3; 10 bases line up with TRBD1. This CDR3 is 17 amino acids long. V was pared by 1 base and J by 4 bases, with 7 bases of the junction left unmatched. In germline, CDR1 is KGHSH, CDR2 LQKENI.

This rearrangement joins TRBV19 to TRBJ1-2, with 10 nucleotides matching TRBD1. The CDR3 loop spans 14 amino acids. The J segment lost 3 bases and the V segment lost 6 bases, leaving 4 bases of the junction unmatched. CDR1 LNHDA and CDR2 SQIVND come from the germline V gene (reference sequence). The CDR3 spells CASRRQGADYGYTF. Written as DNA, the CDR3 is TGTGCCAGTAGGCGACAGGGGGCCGACTATGGCTACACCTTC.

The V call is TRBV2, the J call TRBJ2-7; perhaps TRBD1 as D (5 bases). V was cut by 6 bases and J by 4 bases, with 10 bases left in between. The CDR3 has 12 amino acids. The germline gives CDR1 SNHLY, CDR2 FYNNEI. This chain's CDR3 is CASSPRDYEQYV. The CDR3 nucleotides read TGTGCCAGCAGCCCCAGGGATTACGAGCAGTACGTC.

The J gene is TRBJ2-5, the V gene TRBV7-9; possibly TRBD1 for D (5 bases). The J call may be wrong; the DNA end is better matched by TRBJ2-7. CDR1 and CDR2 from the germline V gene are SEHNR and FQNEAQ (reference sequence). This CDR3 comprises 15 residues. The CDR3 loop is CASSPIGVNSYEQYF. CDR3 sequence (DNA): TGTGCCAGCAGCCCTATAGGGGTTAATTCCTACGAGCAGTACTTC.

This sequence joins TRBV5-1 and TRBJ2-2; the match to TRBD2 covers 7 bases. The CDR3 covers 14 residues. The germline V gene encodes CDR1 SGHRS and CDR2 YFSETQ. The CDR3 sequence is CAERDLSNTGELFF. CDR3 nucleotide sequence: TGCGCTGAGCGGGACCTCTCGAACACCGGGGAGCTGTTTTTT. Looking up the rest from reference TRBV5-1 and TRBJ2-2 gives the full variable domain: KAGVTQTPRYLIKTRGQQVTLSCSPISGHRSVSWYQQTPGQGLQFLFEYFSETQRNKGNFPGRFSGRQFSNSRSEMNVSTLELGDSALYLCAERDLSNTGELFFGEGSRLTVL.

This clone was observed a handful of times. The chain is built from TRBV19 and TRBJ2-5; possibly TRBD2 for D (7 bases). The CDR3 length is 14 residues. In germline, CDR1 is LNHDA, CDR2 SQIVND (reference sequence). V lost 3 bases and J 4 bases, leaving 12 bases between the germline ends. The CDR3 sequence is CASSMRGGAETQYF. CDR3 nucleotide sequence: TGTGCCAGTAGTATGAGGGGGGGCGCAGAGACCCAGTACTTC.

This clone appeared a few times. J is TRBJ2-1 and V is TRBV7-8; TRBD2 matches 9 bases. CDR3 length: 15 amino acids. The germline CDR1 and CDR2 sequences are SGHVS and FQNEAQ. V lost 3 bases, J lost 5 bases, and 5 bases stayed unmatched. CDR3 residues: CASSFKRGANNEQFF. The DNA for the CDR3 is TGTGCCAGCAGCTTCAAGCGGGGGGCGAACAATGAGCAGTTCTTC.